The rows below give T cell receptor beta chains drawn from one sample of a study of graft-versus-host responses after intestinal transplantation. Libraries were prepared by immunoSEQ multiplex PCR; TCRdb keeps only in-frame clonotypes and omits some of them. The data show 15,000 to 20,000 clones, with roughly a third seen just once and about 2% held by the top ten. The material was alloreactive CD4+ T cells from a mixed lymphocyte reaction culture, obtained before transplantation. These TCRs come from a human patient who was an organ donor for intestinal transplantation. Both conserved end residues are part of each CDR3. Each record gives: clone size, D gene, J gene, V gene, CDR3 protein, CDR3 DNA. A D gene is named only where the DNA matches it firmly. For some rows the clone size is stated as once, few or many, or as a class when expanded; others skip it.

abundance: few
d_gene: .
j_gene: TRBJ2-7
v_gene: TRBV7-2
CDR3aa: CASRLQSLSYEQYF
CDR3nt: TGTGCCAGCAGACTGCAGTCCCTCTCCTACGAGCAGTACTTC

abundance: .
d_gene: .
j_gene: TRBJ2-1
v_gene: TRBV18
CDR3aa: CASSRQQGYYNEQFF
CDR3nt: TGTGCCAGCTCACGCCAGCAGGGCTACTACAATGAGCAGTTCTTC

abundance: .
d_gene: .
j_gene: TRBJ1-3
v_gene: TRBV11-2
CDR3aa: CASSPPGRYSGNTIYF
CDR3nt: TGTGCCAGCAGCCCCCCGGGACGGTACTCTGGAAACACCATATATTTT

abundance: .
d_gene: TRBD1
j_gene: TRBJ1-5
v_gene: TRBV9
CDR3aa: CASSPQGGNQPQHF
CDR3nt: TGTGCCAGCAGCCCACAGGGGGGCAATCAGCCCCAGCATTTT

abundance: .
d_gene: .
j_gene: TRBJ1-1
v_gene: TRBV18
CDR3aa: CASSQQENTEAFF
CDR3nt: TGTGCCAGCTCACAGCAGGAGAACACTGAAGCTTTCTTT

abundance: .
d_gene: TRBD2
j_gene: TRBJ2-2
v_gene: TRBV2
CDR3aa: CASRKGLAAGELFF
CDR3nt: TGTGCCAGCAGGAAGGGACTAGCGGCCGGGGAGCTGTTTTTT

abundance: .
d_gene: TRBD2
j_gene: TRBJ2-3
v_gene: TRBV4-1
CDR3aa: CASSQVISGITDTQYF
CDR3nt: TGCGCCAGCAGCCAAGTTATTAGCGGGATCACAGATACGCAGTATTTT

abundance: .
d_gene: .
j_gene: TRBJ1-1
v_gene: TRBV29-1
CDR3aa: CSAGLPNTEAFF
CDR3nt: TGCAGCGCGGGGCTACCGAACACTGAAGCTTTCTTT

abundance: .
d_gene: TRBD2
j_gene: TRBJ2-2
v_gene: TRBV9
CDR3aa: CASSAAGGLAGGFTYTGELFF
CDR3nt: TGTGCCAGCAGCGCTGCTGGTGGGCTAGCGGGAGGTTTTACGTACACCGGGGAGCTGTTTTTT

abundance: .
d_gene: .
j_gene: TRBJ2-1
v_gene: TRBV11-2
CDR3aa: CASSLAGVNNEQFF
CDR3nt: TGTGCCAGCAGCTTAGCGGGAGTCAACAATGAGCAGTTCTTC

abundance: .
d_gene: .
j_gene: TRBJ1-3
v_gene: TRBV6-9
CDR3aa: CASRHGGDGNTIYF
CDR3nt: TGTGCCAGCCGACACGGGGGCGATGGAAACACCATATATTTT

abundance: few
d_gene: TRBD1
j_gene: TRBJ2-1
v_gene: TRBV6-1
CDR3aa: CASTKAGGTDEQFF
CDR3nt: TGTGCCAGCACCAAGGCAGGGGGTACCGATGAGCAGTTCTTC

abundance: .
d_gene: TRBD1
j_gene: TRBJ2-3
v_gene: TRBV28
CDR3aa: CASTQGADTQYF
CDR3nt: TGTGCCAGCACCCAGGGGGCAGATACGCAGTATTTT

abundance: .
d_gene: .
j_gene: TRBJ2-2
v_gene: TRBV6-1
CDR3aa: CASSISGGTGELFF
CDR3nt: TGTGCCAGCAGTATTTCTGGGGGCACCGGGGAGCTGTTTTTT

abundance: few
d_gene: TRBD2
j_gene: TRBJ2-7
v_gene: TRBV5-4
CDR3aa: CASSFSVAGSYEQYF
CDR3nt: TGTGCCAGCAGCTTTTCGGTAGCGGGCTCCTACGAGCAGTACTTC

abundance: .
d_gene: .
j_gene: TRBJ1-5
v_gene: TRBV19
CDR3aa: CASSIGVRQPQHF
CDR3nt: TGTGCCAGTAGTATAGGCGTACGTCAGCCCCAGCATTTT

abundance: few
d_gene: .
j_gene: TRBJ1-5
v_gene: TRBV18
CDR3aa: CASSPALNQPQHF
CDR3nt: TGTGCCAGCTCACCGGCTCTCAATCAGCCCCAGCATTTT

abundance: .
d_gene: TRBD2
j_gene: TRBJ2-7
v_gene: TRBV29-1
CDR3aa: CSVGTSGNEQYF
CDR3nt: TGCAGCGTTGGGACTAGCGGGAACGAGCAGTACTTC

abundance: .
d_gene: .
j_gene: TRBJ2-2
v_gene: TRBV5-4
CDR3aa: CARSTGPAGELFF
CDR3nt: TGTGCCAGGAGTACAGGGCCGGCCGGGGAGCTGTTTTTT

abundance: few
d_gene: .
j_gene: TRBJ2-5
v_gene: TRBV19
CDR3aa: CASSRPAETQYF
CDR3nt: TGTGCCAGTTCCCGTCCTGCTGAGACCCAGTACTTC

abundance: .
d_gene: TRBD1
j_gene: TRBJ2-7
v_gene: TRBV6-5
CDR3aa: CASSQWTGDYEQYF
CDR3nt: TGTGCCAGCAGTCAATGGACAGGGGACTACGAGCAGTACTTC

abundance: few
d_gene: .
j_gene: TRBJ2-5
v_gene: TRBV5-5
CDR3aa: CASSPTGTGETQYF
CDR3nt: TGTGCCAGCAGCCCAACGGGCACCGGAGAGACCCAGTACTTC

abundance: few
d_gene: .
j_gene: TRBJ2-2
v_gene: TRBV5-1
CDR3aa: CASSFTGNTGELFF
CDR3nt: TGCGCCAGCAGCTTTACAGGGAACACCGGGGAGCTGTTTTTT

abundance: .
d_gene: TRBD2
j_gene: TRBJ2-7
v_gene: TRBV6-1
CDR3aa: CASSRGGSYEQYF
CDR3nt: TGTGCCAGCAGTCGGGGGGGATCCTACGAGCAGTACTTC

abundance: .
d_gene: .
j_gene: TRBJ1-2
v_gene: TRBV6-8
CDR3aa: CASSEALVTGYTF
CDR3nt: TGTGCCAGCAGTGAAGCGCTGGTAACTGGCTACACCTTC

abundance: once
d_gene: .
j_gene: TRBJ2-5
v_gene: TRBV7-7
CDR3aa: CASSLGAGQGTQYF
CDR3nt: TGTGCCAGCAGCTTAGGTGCAGGACAAGGGACCCAGTACTTC

abundance: .
d_gene: .
j_gene: TRBJ1-1
v_gene: TRBV7-9
CDR3aa: CASSLYTPEAFF
CDR3nt: TGTGCCAGCAGCCTTTATACACCTGAAGCTTTCTTT

abundance: .
d_gene: .
j_gene: TRBJ1-5
v_gene: TRBV6-6
CDR3aa: CASSSRTASNQPQHF
CDR3nt: TGTGCCAGCAGTTCTCGGACAGCTAGCAATCAGCCCCAGCATTTT

abundance: .
d_gene: TRBD2
j_gene: TRBJ2-3
v_gene: TRBV6-1
CDR3aa: CASRTRLAETDTQYF
CDR3nt: TGTGCCAGCAGAACACGCCTAGCGGAGACAGATACGCAGTATTTT

abundance: .
d_gene: .
j_gene: TRBJ2-3
v_gene: TRBV7-4
CDR3aa: CASSSGSTDTQYF
CDR3nt: TGTGCCAGCAGCAGCGGGAGCACAGATACGCAGTATTTT

abundance: .
d_gene: TRBD2
j_gene: TRBJ2-7
v_gene: TRBV7-2
CDR3aa: CASSPGTSAWQYF
CDR3nt: TGTGCCAGCAGCCCAGGGACTAGCGCGTGGCAGTACTTC

abundance: .
d_gene: TRBD1
j_gene: TRBJ2-7
v_gene: TRBV4-2
CDR3aa: CASSLRQGAYEQYF
CDR3nt: TGTGCCAGCAGCCTAAGACAGGGGGCGTACGAGCAGTACTTC

abundance: few
d_gene: .
j_gene: TRBJ2-2
v_gene: TRBV12-1
CDR3aa: CASSFEGQNTGELFF
CDR3nt: TGTGCCAGCAGCTTTGAGGGGCAGAACACCGGGGAGCTGTTTTTT

abundance: .
d_gene: .
j_gene: TRBJ2-3
v_gene: TRBV7-9
CDR3aa: CASSPYPGHRGADTQYF
CDR3nt: TGTGCCAGCAGCCCCTATCCGGGACACCGGGGAGCAGATACGCAGTATTTT

abundance: few
d_gene: TRBD1
j_gene: TRBJ1-4
v_gene: TRBV7-2
CDR3aa: CASSPRWWDRGEKLFF
CDR3nt: TGTGCCAGCAGCCCAAGATGGTGGGACAGGGGTGAAAAACTGTTTTTT

abundance: .
d_gene: .
j_gene: TRBJ2-6
v_gene: TRBV19
CDR3aa: CASMGTGVWANVLTF
CDR3nt: TGTGCCAGTATGGGGACCGGGGTCTGGGCCAACGTCCTGACTTTC

abundance: few
d_gene: .
j_gene: TRBJ2-4
v_gene: TRBV6-6
CDR3aa: CASGRHAKNIQYF
CDR3nt: TGTGCCAGCGGGAGACACGCCAAAAACATTCAGTACTTC

abundance: .
d_gene: TRBD1
j_gene: TRBJ1-2
v_gene: TRBV13
CDR3aa: CASSPKWDRGPLGYTF
CDR3nt: TGTGCCAGCAGCCCGAAATGGGACAGGGGCCCTTTAGGCTACACCTTC

abundance: .
d_gene: .
j_gene: TRBJ1-3
v_gene: TRBV10-3
CDR3aa: CAITDGISGNTIYF
CDR3nt: TGTGCCATCACGGACGGCATCTCTGGAAACACCATATATTTT

abundance: .
d_gene: TRBD2
j_gene: TRBJ2-2
v_gene: TRBV9
CDR3aa: CASSRTSVFGGELFF
CDR3nt: TGTGCCAGCAGCCGGACTAGCGTGTTCGGCGGGGAGCTGTTTTTT

abundance: few
d_gene: .
j_gene: TRBJ2-5
v_gene: TRBV5-1
CDR3aa: CASSSLAQPQETQYF
CDR3nt: TGCGCCAGCAGCTCCTTAGCGCAGCCCCAAGAGACCCAGTACTTC

abundance: .
d_gene: .
j_gene: TRBJ2-1
v_gene: TRBV6-5
CDR3aa: CASSYAGLSYNEQFF
CDR3nt: TGTGCCAGCAGTTACGCGGGACTCTCCTACAATGAGCAGTTCTTC

abundance: .
d_gene: .
j_gene: TRBJ2-6
v_gene: TRBV25-1
CDR3aa: CASSGSTGSGANVLTF
CDR3nt: TGTGCCAGCAGTGGGTCAACAGGCTCTGGGGCCAACGTCCTGACTTTC

abundance: few
d_gene: .
j_gene: TRBJ2-5
v_gene: TRBV5-1
CDR3aa: CASSQGWETQYF
CDR3nt: TGCGCCAGCAGCCAGGGGTGGGAGACCCAGTACTTC

abundance: .
d_gene: .
j_gene: TRBJ2-2
v_gene: TRBV5-4
CDR3aa: CASSPPGQTGELFF
CDR3nt: TGTGCCAGCAGCCCCCCTGGACAGACCGGGGAGCTGTTTTTT

abundance: .
d_gene: .
j_gene: TRBJ2-3
v_gene: TRBV9
CDR3aa: CASSVVTDTQYF
CDR3nt: TGTGCCAGCAGCGTAGTAACAGATACGCAGTATTTT

abundance: few
d_gene: .
j_gene: TRBJ1-1
v_gene: TRBV5-4
CDR3aa: CASSQETWNTEAFF
CDR3nt: TGTGCCAGCAGTCAGGAGACGTGGAACACTGAAGCTTTCTTT

abundance: .
d_gene: .
j_gene: TRBJ2-5
v_gene: TRBV4-3
CDR3aa: CASSQDYRQEGETQYF
CDR3nt: TGCGCCAGCAGCCAAGATTATCGGCAGGAGGGAGAGACCCAGTACTTC

abundance: .
d_gene: .
j_gene: TRBJ2-3
v_gene: TRBV18
CDR3aa: CASSLYTTSITQYF
CDR3nt: TGTGCCAGCTCACTCTATACTACTAGCATAACGCAGTATTTT

abundance: few
d_gene: TRBD1
j_gene: TRBJ2-6
v_gene: TRBV6-1
CDR3aa: CASRTGLPGANVLTF
CDR3nt: TGTGCCAGCAGGACAGGGTTGCCTGGGGCCAACGTCCTGACTTTC

abundance: .
d_gene: .
j_gene: TRBJ2-5
v_gene: TRBV7-2
CDR3aa: CASSLDLWETQYF
CDR3nt: TGTGCCAGCAGCTTAGACCTTTGGGAGACCCAGTACTTC

abundance: .
d_gene: .
j_gene: TRBJ2-7
v_gene: TRBV4-3
CDR3aa: CASSSSEGVEQYF
CDR3nt: TGCGCCAGCAGCAGCTCCGAGGGGGTCGAGCAGTACTTC

abundance: few
d_gene: .
j_gene: TRBJ2-7
v_gene: TRBV15
CDR3aa: CATSRDLRLSYEQYF
CDR3nt: TGTGCCACCAGCAGAGATTTAAGGCTCTCCTACGAGCAGTACTTC

abundance: .
d_gene: .
j_gene: TRBJ2-7
v_gene: TRBV4-2
CDR3aa: CASSQGRSEQYF
CDR3nt: TGTGCCAGCAGCCAAGGTCGGAGCGAGCAGTACTTC

abundance: .
d_gene: TRBD1
j_gene: TRBJ1-2
v_gene: TRBV30
CDR3aa: CAWSPTGVEGYTF
CDR3nt: TGTGCCTGGAGCCCTACAGGGGTGGAGGGCTACACCTTC

abundance: .
d_gene: .
j_gene: TRBJ2-6
v_gene: TRBV7-2
CDR3aa: CASSLSSNPGANVLTF
CDR3nt: TGTGCCAGCAGCTTATCGAGCAACCCCGGGGCCAACGTCCTGACTTTC

abundance: .
d_gene: TRBD2
j_gene: TRBJ2-3
v_gene: TRBV7-9
CDR3aa: CASSFKTSGRAGDTQYF
CDR3nt: TGTGCCAGCAGCTTTAAGACTAGCGGGAGAGCAGGAGATACGCAGTATTTT

abundance: medium-sized
d_gene: .
j_gene: TRBJ1-2
v_gene: TRBV4-1
CDR3aa: CASSQEGYGYTF
CDR3nt: TGCGCCAGCAGCCAAGAAGGGTATGGCTACACCTTC

abundance: .
d_gene: .
j_gene: TRBJ1-2
v_gene: TRBV4-3
CDR3aa: CASSPYAPPSTNYGYTF
CDR3nt: TGCGCCAGCAGCCCCTACGCCCCACCGAGTACTAACTATGGCTACACCTTC